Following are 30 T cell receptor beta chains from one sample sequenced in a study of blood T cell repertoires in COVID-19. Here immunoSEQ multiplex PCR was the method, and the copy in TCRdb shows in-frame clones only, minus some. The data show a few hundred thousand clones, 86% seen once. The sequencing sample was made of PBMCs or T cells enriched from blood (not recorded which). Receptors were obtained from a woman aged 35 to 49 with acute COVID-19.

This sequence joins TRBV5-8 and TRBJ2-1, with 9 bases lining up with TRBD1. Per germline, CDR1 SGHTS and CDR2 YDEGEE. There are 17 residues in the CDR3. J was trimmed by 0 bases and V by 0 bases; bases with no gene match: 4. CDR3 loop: CASSLGTGVNSYNEQFF. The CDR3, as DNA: TGTGCCAGCAGCTTGGGGACAGGGGTCAACTCCTACAATGAGCAGTTCTTC.

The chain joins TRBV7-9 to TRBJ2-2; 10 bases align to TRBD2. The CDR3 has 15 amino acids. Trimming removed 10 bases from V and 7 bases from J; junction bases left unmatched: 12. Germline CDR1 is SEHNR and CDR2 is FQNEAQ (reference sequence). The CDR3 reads CAILRAGGPGGELFF. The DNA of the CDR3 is TGTGCCATCCTTCGAGCGGGAGGGCCAGGCGGGGAGCTGTTTTTT.

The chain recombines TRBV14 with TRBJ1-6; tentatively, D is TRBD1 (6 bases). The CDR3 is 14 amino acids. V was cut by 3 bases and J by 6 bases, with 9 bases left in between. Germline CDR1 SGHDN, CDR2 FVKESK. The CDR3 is CASSHGGPNSPLHF. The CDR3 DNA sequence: TGTGCCAGCAGCCACGGGGGGCCTAATTCACCCCTCCACTTT.

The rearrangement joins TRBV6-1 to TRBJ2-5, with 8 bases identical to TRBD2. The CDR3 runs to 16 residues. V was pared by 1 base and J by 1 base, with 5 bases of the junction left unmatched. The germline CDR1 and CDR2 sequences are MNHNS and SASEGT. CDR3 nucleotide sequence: TGTGCCAGCAGTGAAGTCCCACTAGCGGCCCAAGAGACCCAGTACTTC. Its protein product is CASSEVPLAAQETQYF.

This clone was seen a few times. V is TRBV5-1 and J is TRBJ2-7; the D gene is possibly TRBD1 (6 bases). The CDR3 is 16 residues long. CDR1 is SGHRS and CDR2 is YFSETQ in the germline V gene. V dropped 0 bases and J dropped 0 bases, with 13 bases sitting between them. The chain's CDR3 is CASSLGYRESSYEQYF. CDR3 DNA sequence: TGCGCCAGCAGCTTGGGGTACAGGGAGAGCTCCTACGAGCAGTACTTC.

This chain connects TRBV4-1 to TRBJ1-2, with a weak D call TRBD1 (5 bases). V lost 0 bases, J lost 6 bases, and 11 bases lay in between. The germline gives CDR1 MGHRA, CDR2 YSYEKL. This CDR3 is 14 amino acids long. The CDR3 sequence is CASSQDSQGHGYTF. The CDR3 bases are TGCGCCAGCAGCCAAGATTCGCAGGGCCATGGCTACACCTTC.

The DNA of the CDR3 is TGTGCCAGCAGTCCACTAGGGGAGGGTGATCAGCCCCAGCATTTT. It is translated as CASSPLGEGDQPQHF. The chain recombines TRBV28 with TRBJ1-5, with D possibly matching TRBD1 (5 bases). Germline lookup yields CDR1 MDHEN and CDR2 SYDVKM. This CDR3 is 15 amino acids long. V gave up 5 bases and J gave up 5 bases, with 16 bases separating them.

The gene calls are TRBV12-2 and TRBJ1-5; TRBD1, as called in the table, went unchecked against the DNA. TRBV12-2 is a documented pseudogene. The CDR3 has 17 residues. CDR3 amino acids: CASRLKGGHWNNQPQHF. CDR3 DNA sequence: TGTGCAAGTCGCTTAAAAGGCGGACACTGGAACAATCAGCCCCAGCATTTT.

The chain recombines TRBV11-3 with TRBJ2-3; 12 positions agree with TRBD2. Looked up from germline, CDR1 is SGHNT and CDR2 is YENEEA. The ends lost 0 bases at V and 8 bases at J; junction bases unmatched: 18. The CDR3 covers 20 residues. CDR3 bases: TGTGCCAGCAGCTTAGACGGGCTGCTAGCGGGAGGGGAAATTATCGGTACGCAGTATTTT. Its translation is CASSLDGLLAGGEIIGTQYF.

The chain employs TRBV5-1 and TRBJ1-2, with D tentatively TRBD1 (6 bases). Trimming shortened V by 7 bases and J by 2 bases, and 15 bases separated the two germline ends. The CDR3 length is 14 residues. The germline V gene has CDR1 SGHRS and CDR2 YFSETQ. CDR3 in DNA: TGCGCCAGCGGAGCGACAGGCCCCAACTATGGCTACACCTTC. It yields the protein CASGATGPNYGYTF.

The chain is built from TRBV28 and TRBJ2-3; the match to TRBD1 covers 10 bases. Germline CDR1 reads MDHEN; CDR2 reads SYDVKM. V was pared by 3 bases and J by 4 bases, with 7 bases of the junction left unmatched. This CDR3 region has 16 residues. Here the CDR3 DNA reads TGTGCCAGCAGTTTGGCGGGACAGGGGTGGGCAGATACGCAGTATTTT. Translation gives CASSLAGQGWADTQYF.

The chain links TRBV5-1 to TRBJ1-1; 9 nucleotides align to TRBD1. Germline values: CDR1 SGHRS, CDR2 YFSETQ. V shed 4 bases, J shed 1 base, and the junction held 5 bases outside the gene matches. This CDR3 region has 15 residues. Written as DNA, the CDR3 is TGCGCCAGCAGCAGGGGACAGGGTTGGAACACTGAAGCTTTCTTT. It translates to CASSRGQGWNTEAFF.

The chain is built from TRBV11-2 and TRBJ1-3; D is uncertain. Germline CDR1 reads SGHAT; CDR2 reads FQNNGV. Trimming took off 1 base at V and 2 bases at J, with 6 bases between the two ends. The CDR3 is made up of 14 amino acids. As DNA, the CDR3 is TGTGCCAGCAGCTTAGTCCGGGCTGGAAACACCATATATTTT. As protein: CASSLVRAGNTIYF.

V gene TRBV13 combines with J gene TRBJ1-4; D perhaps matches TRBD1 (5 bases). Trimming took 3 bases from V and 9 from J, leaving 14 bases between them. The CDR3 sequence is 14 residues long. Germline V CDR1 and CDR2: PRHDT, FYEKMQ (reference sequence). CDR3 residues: CASSFGQGGKKLFF. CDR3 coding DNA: TGTGCCAGCAGCTTTGGCCAGGGAGGGAAAAAACTGTTTTTT.

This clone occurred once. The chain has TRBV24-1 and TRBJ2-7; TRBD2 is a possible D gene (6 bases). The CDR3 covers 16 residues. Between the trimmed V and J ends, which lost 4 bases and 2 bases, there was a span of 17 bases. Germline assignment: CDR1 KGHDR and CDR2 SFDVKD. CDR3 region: CATSERDFAPPYEQYF. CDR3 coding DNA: TGTGCCACCAGTGAAAGGGACTTCGCTCCACCCTACGAGCAGTACTTC.

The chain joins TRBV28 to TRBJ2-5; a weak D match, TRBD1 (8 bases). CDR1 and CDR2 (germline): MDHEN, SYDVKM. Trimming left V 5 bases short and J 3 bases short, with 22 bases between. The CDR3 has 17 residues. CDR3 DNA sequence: TGTGCCAGCAGTCCGCTAAGGTGGACAGGGAGGGAAGAGACCCAGTACTTC. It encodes CASSPLRWTGREETQYF.

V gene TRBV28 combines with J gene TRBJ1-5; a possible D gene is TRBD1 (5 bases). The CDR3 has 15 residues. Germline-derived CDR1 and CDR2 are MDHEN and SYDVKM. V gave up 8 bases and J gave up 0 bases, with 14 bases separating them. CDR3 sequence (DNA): TGTGCCAGCTCCCCGACAGCTTATAGCAATCAGCCCCAGCATTTT. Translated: CASSPTAYSNQPQHF. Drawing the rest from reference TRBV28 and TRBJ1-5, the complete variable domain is DVKVTQSSRYLVKRTGEKVFLECVQDMDHENMFWYRQDPGLGLRLIYFSYDVKMKEKGDIPEGYSVSREKKERFSLILESASTNQTSMYLCASSPTAYSNQPQHFGDGTRLSIL.

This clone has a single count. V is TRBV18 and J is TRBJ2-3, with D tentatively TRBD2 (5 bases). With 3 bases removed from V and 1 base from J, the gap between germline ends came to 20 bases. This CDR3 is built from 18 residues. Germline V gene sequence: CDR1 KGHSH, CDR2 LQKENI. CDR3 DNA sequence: TGTGCCAGCTCACCTACCCCGGGCGGCGGGTCCCGCACAGATACGCAGTATTTT. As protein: CASSPTPGGGSRTDTQYF.

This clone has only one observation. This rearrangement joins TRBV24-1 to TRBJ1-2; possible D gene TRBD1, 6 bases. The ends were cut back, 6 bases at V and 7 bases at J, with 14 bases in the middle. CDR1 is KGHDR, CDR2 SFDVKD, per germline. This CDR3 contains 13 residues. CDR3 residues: CATSLRGASGYTF. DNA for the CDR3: TGTGCCACCAGTCTACGGGGGGCAAGTGGCTACACCTTC.

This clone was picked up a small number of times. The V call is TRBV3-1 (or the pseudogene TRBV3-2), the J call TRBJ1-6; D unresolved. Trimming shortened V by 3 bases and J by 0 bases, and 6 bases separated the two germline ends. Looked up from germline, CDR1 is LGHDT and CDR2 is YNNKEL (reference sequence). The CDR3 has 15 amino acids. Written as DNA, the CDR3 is TGTGCCAGCAGCCAGGCCCGCTCCTATAATTCACCCCTCCACTTT. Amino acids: CASSQARSYNSPLHF.

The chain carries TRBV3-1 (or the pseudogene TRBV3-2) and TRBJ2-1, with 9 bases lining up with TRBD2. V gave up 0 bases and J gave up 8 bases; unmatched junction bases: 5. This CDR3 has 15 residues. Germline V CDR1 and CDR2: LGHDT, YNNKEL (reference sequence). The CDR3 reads CASSQEASGIDEQFF. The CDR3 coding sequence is TGTGCCAGCAGCCAAGAGGCTAGCGGGATAGATGAGCAGTTCTTC.

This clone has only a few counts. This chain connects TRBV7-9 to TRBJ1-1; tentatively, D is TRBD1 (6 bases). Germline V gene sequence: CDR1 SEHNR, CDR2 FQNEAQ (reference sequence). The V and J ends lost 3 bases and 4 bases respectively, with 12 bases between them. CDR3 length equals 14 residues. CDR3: CASSLEQGFTEAFF. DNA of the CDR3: TGTGCCAGCAGCTTGGAACAGGGTTTCACTGAAGCTTTCTTT.

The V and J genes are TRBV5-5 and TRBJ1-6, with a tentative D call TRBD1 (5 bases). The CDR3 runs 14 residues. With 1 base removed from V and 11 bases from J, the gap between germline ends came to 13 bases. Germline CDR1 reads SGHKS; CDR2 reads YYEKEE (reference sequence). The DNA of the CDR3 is TGTGCCAGCAGCTTGAGGAGCACCAGGGCACCCCTCCACTTT. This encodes CASSLRSTRAPLHF.

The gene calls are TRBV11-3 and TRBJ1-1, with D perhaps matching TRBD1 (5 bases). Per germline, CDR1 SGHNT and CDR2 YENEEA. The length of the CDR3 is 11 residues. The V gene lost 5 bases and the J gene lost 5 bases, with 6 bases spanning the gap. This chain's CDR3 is CASSRGTEAFF. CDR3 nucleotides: TGTGCCAGCAGCCGGGGGACTGAAGCTTTCTTT.

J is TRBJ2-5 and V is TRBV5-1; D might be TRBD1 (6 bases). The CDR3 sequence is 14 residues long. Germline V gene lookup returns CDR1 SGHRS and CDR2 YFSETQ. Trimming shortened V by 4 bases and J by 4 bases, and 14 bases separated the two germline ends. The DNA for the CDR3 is TGCGCCAGCAGCAAACAGGGATTGCGAGAGACCCAGTACTTC. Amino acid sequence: CASSKQGLRETQYF.

The CDR3 DNA is TGCGCCAGCAGCGCTGGACTCAACCACAATGAGCAGTTCTTC. Its translation is CASSAGLNHNEQFF. V usage is TRBV5-1 and J usage is TRBJ2-1; D may be TRBD2 (5 bases). V was pared by 4 bases and J by 5 bases, with 13 bases between. CDR1 and CDR2 from the germline V gene are SGHRS and YFSETQ. The CDR3 spans 14 residues.

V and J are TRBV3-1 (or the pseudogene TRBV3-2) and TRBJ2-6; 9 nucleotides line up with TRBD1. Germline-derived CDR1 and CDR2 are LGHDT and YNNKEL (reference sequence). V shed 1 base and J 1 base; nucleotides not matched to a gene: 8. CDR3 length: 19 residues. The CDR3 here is CASSQVSGQGMSGANVLTF. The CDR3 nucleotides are TGTGCCAGCAGCCAAGTCTCTGGACAGGGGATGTCTGGGGCCAACGTCCTGACTTTC.

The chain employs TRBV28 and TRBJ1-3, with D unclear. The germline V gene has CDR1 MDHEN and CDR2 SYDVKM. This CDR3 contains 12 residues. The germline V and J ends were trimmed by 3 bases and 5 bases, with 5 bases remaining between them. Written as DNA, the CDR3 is TGTGCCAGCAGTTTCCTACGAAACACCATATATTTT. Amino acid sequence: CASSFLRNTIYF.

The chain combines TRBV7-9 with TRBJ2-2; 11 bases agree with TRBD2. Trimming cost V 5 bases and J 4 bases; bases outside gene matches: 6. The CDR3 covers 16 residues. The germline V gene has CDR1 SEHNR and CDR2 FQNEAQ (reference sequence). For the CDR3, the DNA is TGTGCCAGCAGCGATAGCGGGAGGGCCGTCACCGGGGAGCTGTTTTTT. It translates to CASSDSGRAVTGELFF.

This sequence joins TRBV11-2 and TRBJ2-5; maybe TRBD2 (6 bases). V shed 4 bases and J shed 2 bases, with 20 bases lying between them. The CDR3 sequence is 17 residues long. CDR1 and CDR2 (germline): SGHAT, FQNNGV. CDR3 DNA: TGTGCCAGCAGCTCCCTTCCGGGAGTGGGCCGTCAAGAGACCCAGTACTTC. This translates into CASSSLPGVGRQETQYF.